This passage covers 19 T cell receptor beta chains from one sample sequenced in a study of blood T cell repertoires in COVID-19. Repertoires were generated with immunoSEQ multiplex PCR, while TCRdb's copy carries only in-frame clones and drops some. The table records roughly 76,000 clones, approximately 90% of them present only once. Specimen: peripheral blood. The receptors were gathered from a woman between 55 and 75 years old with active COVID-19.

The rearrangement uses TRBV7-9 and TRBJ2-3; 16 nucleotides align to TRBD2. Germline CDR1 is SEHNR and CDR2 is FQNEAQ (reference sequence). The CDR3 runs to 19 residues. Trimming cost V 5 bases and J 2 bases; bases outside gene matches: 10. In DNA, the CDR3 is TGTGCCAGCAGCCCGGGGACTAGCGGGAGGGGAACATTCACAGATACGCAGTATTTT. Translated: CASSPGTSGRGTFTDTQYF.

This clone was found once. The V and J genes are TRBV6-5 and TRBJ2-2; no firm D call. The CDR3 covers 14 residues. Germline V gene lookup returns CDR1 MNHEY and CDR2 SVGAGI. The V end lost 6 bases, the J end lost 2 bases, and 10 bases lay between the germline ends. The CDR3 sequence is CASRNSRNTGELFF. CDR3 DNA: TGTGCCAGCAGAAATAGCAGAAACACCGGGGAGCTGTTTTTT.

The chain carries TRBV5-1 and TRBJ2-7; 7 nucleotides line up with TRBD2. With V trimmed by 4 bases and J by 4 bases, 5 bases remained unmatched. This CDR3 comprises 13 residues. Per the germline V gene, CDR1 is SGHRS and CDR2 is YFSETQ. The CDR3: CASSPRTSYEQYF. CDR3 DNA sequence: TGCGCCAGCAGCCCACGGACTAGTTACGAGCAGTACTTC. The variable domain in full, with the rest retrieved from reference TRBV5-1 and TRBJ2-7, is KAGVTQTPRYLIKTRGQQVTLSCSPISGHRSVSWYQQTPGQGLQFLFEYFSETQRNKGNFPGRFSGRQFSNSRSEMNVSTLELGDSALYLCASSPRTSYEQYFGPGTRLTVT.

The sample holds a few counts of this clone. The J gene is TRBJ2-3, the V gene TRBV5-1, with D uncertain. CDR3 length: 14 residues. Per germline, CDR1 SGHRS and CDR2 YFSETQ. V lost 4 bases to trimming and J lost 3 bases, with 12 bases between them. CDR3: CASSVVGATDTQYF. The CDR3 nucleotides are TGCGCCAGCAGCGTGGTAGGAGCTACAGATACGCAGTATTTT.

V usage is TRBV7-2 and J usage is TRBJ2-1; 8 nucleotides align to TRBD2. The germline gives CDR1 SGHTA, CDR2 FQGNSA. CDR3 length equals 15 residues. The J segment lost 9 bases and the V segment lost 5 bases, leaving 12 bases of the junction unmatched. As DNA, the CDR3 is TGTGCCAGCAGCCTGCTCCGGAAGGGACTAGGTGAGCAGTTCTTC. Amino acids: CASSLLRKGLGEQFF. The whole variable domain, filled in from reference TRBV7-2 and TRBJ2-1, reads GAGVSQSPSNKVTEKGKDVELRCDPISGHTALYWYRQSLGQGLEFLIYFQGNSAPDKSGLPSDRFSAERTGGSVSTLTIQRTQQEDSAVYLCASSLLRKGLGEQFFGPGTRLTVL.

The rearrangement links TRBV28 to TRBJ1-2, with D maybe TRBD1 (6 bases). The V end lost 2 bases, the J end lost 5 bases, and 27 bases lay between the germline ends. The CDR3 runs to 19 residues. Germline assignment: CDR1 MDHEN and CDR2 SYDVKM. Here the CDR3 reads CASSLVGGSRRAERYGYTF. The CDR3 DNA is TGTGCCAGCAGTTTAGTAGGGGGATCCAGAAGAGCAGAGAGATATGGCTACACCTTC.

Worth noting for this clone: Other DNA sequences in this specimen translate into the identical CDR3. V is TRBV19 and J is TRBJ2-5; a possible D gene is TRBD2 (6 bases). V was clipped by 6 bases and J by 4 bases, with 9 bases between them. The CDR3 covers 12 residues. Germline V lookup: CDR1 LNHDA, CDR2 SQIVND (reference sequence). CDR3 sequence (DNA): TGTGCCAGTAGCCAGGGAGGAGAGACCCAGTACTTC. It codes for CASSQGGETQYF.

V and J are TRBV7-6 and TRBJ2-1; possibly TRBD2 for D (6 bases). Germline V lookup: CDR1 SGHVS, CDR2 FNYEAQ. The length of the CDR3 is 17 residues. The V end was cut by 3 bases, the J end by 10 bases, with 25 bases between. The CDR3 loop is CASSLWSPYGSAQEQFF. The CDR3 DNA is TGTGCCAGCAGCTTGTGGTCGCCGTACGGGAGCGCGCAGGAGCAGTTCTTC.

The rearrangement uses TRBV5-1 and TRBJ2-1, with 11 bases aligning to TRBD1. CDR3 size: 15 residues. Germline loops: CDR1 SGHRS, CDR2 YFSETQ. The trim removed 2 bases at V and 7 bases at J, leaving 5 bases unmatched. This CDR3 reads CASSLGQGAGNEQFF. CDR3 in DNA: TGCGCCAGCAGCTTAGGACAGGGGGCAGGGAATGAGCAGTTCTTC.

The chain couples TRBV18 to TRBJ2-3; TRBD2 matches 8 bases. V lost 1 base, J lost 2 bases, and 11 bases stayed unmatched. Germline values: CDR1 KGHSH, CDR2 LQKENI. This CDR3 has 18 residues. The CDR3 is CASSPRGGTRGTTDTQYF. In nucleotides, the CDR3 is TGTGCCAGCTCACCACGGGGAGGGACTAGAGGGACCACAGATACGCAGTATTTT.

As DNA, the CDR3 is TGTGCCAGCAGTGAACAGGCTTCTAACTATGGCTACACCTTC. This codes for CASSEQASNYGYTF. This chain connects TRBV2 to TRBJ1-2; no definite D call. Germline CDR1 and CDR2: SNHLY and FYNNEI. This CDR3 spans 14 amino acids. V lost 2 bases and J 0 bases, leaving 7 bases between the germline ends.

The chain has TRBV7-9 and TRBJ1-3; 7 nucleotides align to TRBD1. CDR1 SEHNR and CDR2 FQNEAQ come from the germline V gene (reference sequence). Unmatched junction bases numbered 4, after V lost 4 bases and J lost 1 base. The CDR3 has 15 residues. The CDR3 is CASSYSQGSGNTIYF. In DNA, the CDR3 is TGTGCCAGCAGCTATTCACAGGGGTCTGGAAACACCATATATTTT. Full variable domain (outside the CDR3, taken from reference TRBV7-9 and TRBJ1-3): DTGVSQNPRHKITKRGQNVTFRCDPISEHNRLYWYRQTLGQGPEFLTYFQNEAQLEKSRLLSDRFSAERPKGSFSTLEIQRTEQGDSAMYLCASSYSQGSGNTIYFGEGSWLTVV.

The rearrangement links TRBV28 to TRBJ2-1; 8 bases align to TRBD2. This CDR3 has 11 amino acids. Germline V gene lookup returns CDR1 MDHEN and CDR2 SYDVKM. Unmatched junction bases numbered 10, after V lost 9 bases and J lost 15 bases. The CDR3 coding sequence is TGTGCCAGTCGGGGGGGCGGAGACCTGTTCTTC. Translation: CASRGGGDLFF. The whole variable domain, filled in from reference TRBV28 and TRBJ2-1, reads DVKVTQSSRYLVKRTGEKVFLECVQDMDHENMFWYRQDPGLGLRLIYFSYDVKMKEKGDIPEGYSVSREKKERFSLILESASTNQTSMYLCASRGGGDLFFGPGTRLTVL.

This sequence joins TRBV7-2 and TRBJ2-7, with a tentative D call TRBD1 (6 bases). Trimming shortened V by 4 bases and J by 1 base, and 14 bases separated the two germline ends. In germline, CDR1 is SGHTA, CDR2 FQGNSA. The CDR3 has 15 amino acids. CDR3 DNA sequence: TGTGCCAGCAGCTACCACGGACAGCGTTCCTACGAGCAGTACTTC. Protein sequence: CASSYHGQRSYEQYF.

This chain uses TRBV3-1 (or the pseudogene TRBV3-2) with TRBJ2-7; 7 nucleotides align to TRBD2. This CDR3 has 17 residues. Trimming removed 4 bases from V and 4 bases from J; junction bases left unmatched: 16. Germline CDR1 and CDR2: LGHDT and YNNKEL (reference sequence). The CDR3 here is CASSRTPTSPGRYEQYF. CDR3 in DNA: TGTGCCAGCAGCCGTACGCCGACTAGCCCAGGAAGATACGAGCAGTACTTC.

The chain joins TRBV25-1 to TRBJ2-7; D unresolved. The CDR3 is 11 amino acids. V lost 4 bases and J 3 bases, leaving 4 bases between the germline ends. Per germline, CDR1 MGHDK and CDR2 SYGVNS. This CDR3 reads CASSGGYEQYF. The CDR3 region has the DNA TGTGCCAGCAGTGGCGGCTACGAGCAGTACTTC.

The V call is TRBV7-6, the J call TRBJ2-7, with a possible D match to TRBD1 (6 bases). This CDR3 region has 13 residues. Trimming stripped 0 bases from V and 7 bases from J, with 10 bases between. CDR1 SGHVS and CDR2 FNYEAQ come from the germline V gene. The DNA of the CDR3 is TGTGCCAGCAGCTTAGCCGATAGGGGGGAGCAGTACTTC. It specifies CASSLADRGEQYF.

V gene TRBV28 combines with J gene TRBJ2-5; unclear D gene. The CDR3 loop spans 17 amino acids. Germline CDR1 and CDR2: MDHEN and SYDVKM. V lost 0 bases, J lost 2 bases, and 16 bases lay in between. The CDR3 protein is CASSLWIRGGSQETQYF. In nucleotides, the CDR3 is TGTGCCAGCAGTTTATGGATTCGCGGTGGGTCACAAGAGACCCAGTACTTC.

This CDR3 reads CASSRRGGQGAEEQYF. The CDR3 DNA follows: TGTGCCAGCAGCCGAAGAGGGGGACAGGGGGCTGAAGAGCAGTACTTC. This rearrangement joins TRBV14 to TRBJ2-7, with 12 nucleotides matching TRBD1. The V segment lost 4 bases and the J segment 7 bases; nucleotides outside the gene matches: 11. The CDR3 covers 16 residues. Germline CDR1 reads SGHDN; CDR2 reads FVKESK. Variable domain in full (rest from reference TRBV14 and TRBJ2-7): EAGVTQFPSHSVIEKGQTVTLRCDPISGHDNLYWYRRVMGKEIKFLLHFVKESKQDESGMPNNRFLAERTGGTYSTLKVQPAELEDSGVYFCASSRRGGQGAEEQYFGPGTRLTVT.